What follows are 26 T cell receptor beta chains derived from one specimen sequenced in a study of T cell repertoires in cytomegalovirus infection. For these receptors, no antigen is known. MiXCR, applied by TCRdb to the reads, yields one record per CDR3 protein. The sample shows hundreds of thousands of distinct CDR3 sequences, about 27% of them seen only once. Sequencing was performed on cultured PBMCs, taken from culture after CMV antigen stimulation. The receptors shown here come from a human donor in good health (CMV status not recorded). Some clones in this sample may be carry-over from other donors' samples.

The V call is TRBV29-1, the J call TRBJ2-1; 9 nucleotides match TRBD2. The V gene's germline CDR1 is SQVTM and CDR2 ANQGSEA. Trimming cost V 1 base and J 4 bases; bases outside gene matches: 11. CDR3 length: 17 amino acids. CDR3 protein: CSVEGLPTSGVYNEQFF. The CDR3 DNA reads TGCAGCGTTGAAGGCCTTCCGACTAGCGGAGTATACAATGAGCAGTTCTTC.

This rearrangement joins TRBV7-3 to TRBJ2-5; D ambiguous. V gave up 1 base and J gave up 3 bases, with 9 bases separating them. Germline V gene lookup returns CDR1 SGHTA and CDR2 FQGTGA. This CDR3 comprises 14 residues. The chain's CDR3 is CASSLSGGEETQYF. CDR3 coding DNA: TGTGCCAGCAGCTTAAGCGGTGGAGAAGAGACCCAGTACTTC.

CDR3 in amino acids: CASSYAREQYF. In DNA form, the CDR3 reads TGTGCCAGCAGTTACGCTCGGGAGCAGTACTTC. This chain joins TRBV27 and TRBJ2-7; D uncertain. CDR3 length equals 11 residues. V gave up 4 bases and J gave up 7 bases, with 8 bases separating them. CDR1 is MNHEY, CDR2 SMNVEV, per germline (reference sequence).

This clonotype was seen more than once but under ten times. The V and J genes are TRBV19 and TRBJ1-3, with D perhaps matching TRBD1 (6 bases). This CDR3 has 14 residues. The germline V gene has CDR1 LNHDA and CDR2 SQIVND (reference sequence). V gave up 6 bases and J gave up 6 bases, with 15 bases separating them. CDR3 nucleotide sequence: TGTGCCAGTAGACCCACGGACAGCGAAAACACCATATATTTT. This codes for CASRPTDSENTIYF.

V and J are TRBV27 and TRBJ1-2; a weak D match, TRBD1 (5 bases). The germline V and J ends were trimmed by 5 bases and 2 bases, with 15 bases remaining between them. Germline-derived CDR1 and CDR2 are MNHEY and SMNVEV (reference sequence). This CDR3 has 15 residues. Here the CDR3 DNA reads TGTGCCAGCAGTCCGTCTTCGGGGGGGAACTATGGCTACACCTTC. Its translation: CASSPSSGGNYGYTF.

The chain employs TRBV7-6 and TRBJ1-2; 10 nucleotides line up with TRBD1. The V gene's germline CDR1 is SGHVS and CDR2 FNYEAQ. The CDR3 loop spans 14 amino acids. V lost 4 bases to trimming and J lost 4 bases; unmatched junction nucleotides: 3. The CDR3 is CASSWDRGVYGYTF. The CDR3 coding sequence is TGTGCCAGCAGCTGGGACAGGGGAGTCTATGGCTACACCTTC.

The DNA for the CDR3 is TGTGCCAGCTCCCTCGTTGTCAATGAAAAACTGTTTTTT. Protein sequence: CASSLVVNEKLFF. This chain connects TRBV18 to TRBJ1-4; D gene ambiguous. CDR1 is KGHSH, CDR2 LQKENI, per germline. This CDR3 contains 13 residues. Between the trimmed V and J ends, which lost 6 bases and 5 bases, there was a span of 10 bases.

This chain uses TRBV5-1 with TRBJ2-5; D is ambiguous. V was clipped by 0 bases and J by 0 bases, with 12 bases between them. Looked up from germline, CDR1 is SGHRS and CDR2 is YFSETQ. The length of the CDR3 is 16 residues. For the CDR3, the DNA is TGCGCCAGCAGCTTGGGGGATAATGAGTACCAAGAGACCCAGTACTTC. Translating gives CASSLGDNEYQETQYF. The entire variable domain, with the rest obtained from reference TRBV5-1 and TRBJ2-5, is as follows: KAGVTQTPRYLIKTRGQQVTLSCSPISGHRSVSWYQQTPGQGLQFLFEYFSETQRNKGNFPGRFSGRQFSNSRSEMNVSTLELGDSALYLCASSLGDNEYQETQYFGPGTRLLVL.

The gene calls are TRBV10-3 and TRBJ1-4; the D is unclear. Trimming pared 0 bases from V and 0 bases from J, leaving 17 bases between. CDR3 length: 19 residues. Looked up from germline, CDR1 is ENHRY and CDR2 is SYGVKD. The CDR3 sequence: CAISESTLGRIATNEKLFF. The CDR3 region has the DNA TGTGCCATCAGTGAGTCGACCCTAGGCAGAATTGCAACTAATGAAAAACTGTTTTTT.

The gene calls are TRBV7-9 and TRBJ1-4; possibly TRBD1 for D (6 bases). The germline V gene encodes CDR1 SEHNR and CDR2 FQNEAQ (reference sequence). This CDR3 has 14 residues. Between the trimmed V and J ends, which lost 5 bases and 10 bases, there was a span of 17 bases. The chain's CDR3 is CASSVDSWESKLFF. CDR3 nucleotides: TGTGCCAGCAGCGTGGACAGTTGGGAGTCAAAACTGTTTTTT. The variable domain in full, with the rest retrieved from reference TRBV7-9 and TRBJ1-4, is DTGVSQNPRHKITKRGQNVTFRCDPISEHNRLYWYRQTLGQGPEFLTYFQNEAQLEKSRLLSDRFSAERPKGSFSTLEIQRTEQGDSAMYLCASSVDSWESKLFFGSGTQLSVL.

This clonotype was seen ten or more times. V usage is TRBV7-2 and J usage is TRBJ2-5; either TRBD1 or TRBD2 may supply D (7 bases each). The V end lost 8 bases, the J end lost 3 bases, and 16 bases lay between the germline ends. CDR1 SGHTA and CDR2 FQGNSA come from the germline V gene. The length of the CDR3 is 14 residues. The CDR3 DNA reads TGTGCCAGCGCCCGCGGGGGACAGAAAGAGACCCAGTACTTC. Its translation is CASARGGQKETQYF.

The DNA for the CDR3 is TGTGCCAGCAGCTCACAGCGGGGAGGCCAAGAGACCCAGTACTTC. Amino acid sequence: CASSSQRGGQETQYF. The chain joins TRBV7-9 to TRBJ2-5; 7 nucleotides line up with TRBD2. CDR3 size: 15 residues. V lost 4 bases to trimming and J lost 1 base; unmatched junction nucleotides: 6. Per germline, CDR1 SEHNR and CDR2 FQNEAQ (reference sequence). Full variable domain (missing parts from reference TRBV7-9 and TRBJ2-5): DTGVSQNPRHKITKRGQNVTFRCDPISEHNRLYWYRQTLGQGPEFLTYFQNEAQLEKSRLLSDRFSAERPKGSFSTLEIQRTEQGDSAMYLCASSSQRGGQETQYFGPGTRLLVL.

V and J are TRBV6-1 and TRBJ2-3; 12 bases are a match to TRBD2. Germline V gene sequence: CDR1 MNHNS, CDR2 SASEGT. Trimming at V came to 2 bases and at J to 4 bases, leaving 4 bases not matched to a gene. The CDR3 is made up of 16 amino acids. The CDR3 reads CASSESLAGGADTQYF. The CDR3 DNA is TGTGCCAGCAGTGAAAGTCTAGCGGGAGGGGCAGATACGCAGTATTTT.

The chain couples TRBV10-3 to TRBJ2-1, with D tentatively TRBD1 (5 bases). The CDR3 runs to 13 residues. Per the germline V gene, CDR1 is ENHRY and CDR2 is SYGVKD. V was trimmed by 3 bases and J by 8 bases, leaving 11 bases between them. The CDR3 loop is CAISDGQGDEQFF. As DNA, the CDR3 is TGTGCCATCAGTGACGGGCAGGGCGATGAGCAGTTCTTC.

This clonotype turned up a few times. V and J are TRBV28 and TRBJ2-4; D is possibly TRBD1 (5 bases). The germline V gene encodes CDR1 MDHEN and CDR2 SYDVKM. Trimming shortened V by 4 bases and J by 0 bases, and 19 bases separated the two germline ends. The CDR3 totals 18 residues. This chain's CDR3 is CASSSTIAPTVAKNIQYF. The CDR3 DNA follows: TGTGCCAGCAGTTCCACTATCGCCCCGACAGTAGCCAAAAACATTCAGTACTTC.

The V call is TRBV20-1, the J call TRBJ2-7, with 7 bases fitting TRBD1. Germline V lookup: CDR1 DFQATT, CDR2 SNEGSKA (reference sequence). CDR3 length: 13 amino acids. V trimming: 1 base; J trimming: 2 bases; junction bases outside the gene matches: 2. CDR3 bases: TGCAGTGCTAGAGTAACAGGGGCCTACGAGCAGTACTTC. Translated, it gives CSARVTGAYEQYF.

This chain joins TRBV11-2 and TRBJ2-3, with TRBD2 identical over 7 bases. The CDR3 length is 17 residues. The germline V gene has CDR1 SGHAT and CDR2 FQNNGV. The V and J ends lost 0 bases and 1 base, in that order; junction bases with no gene match: 7. CDR3 in amino acids: CASSLDLGRGGTDTQYF. CDR3 DNA sequence: TGTGCCAGCAGCTTAGATTTGGGCCGGGGGGGCACAGATACGCAGTATTTT.

The chain combines TRBV6-6 with TRBJ1-1; D ambiguous. Germline assignment: CDR1 MNHNY and CDR2 SVGAGI (reference sequence). This CDR3 comprises 14 residues. V was shortened by 8 bases and J by 3 bases, with 16 bases between the two germline ends. The DNA for the CDR3 is TGTGCCAGCCGACTGTACCTGAAGGACACTGAAGCTTTCTTT. It yields the protein CASRLYLKDTEAFF.

This sequence joins TRBV9 and TRBJ2-5, with 8 nucleotides matching TRBD2. This CDR3 comprises 15 residues. Unmatched junction bases numbered 11, after V lost 5 bases and J lost 5 bases. Germline CDR1 SGDLS, CDR2 YYNGEE. The DNA for the CDR3 is TGTGCCAGCAGTGCAACACTAGCGGCAGTGGAGACCCAGTACTTC. Amino acid sequence: CASSATLAAVETQYF.

In its sample, this clonotype was seen many times. At one end the junction does not follow the germline gene, possibly because of a read error. This chain joins TRBV11-2 and TRBJ1-1; D might be TRBD1 (5 bases). CDR1 SGHAT and CDR2 FQNNGV come from the germline V gene. The length of the CDR3 is 16 residues. The CDR3 bases are TGTGCCAGCAGCTTAGAGCGGGGGAGGATGAAGACTGAAGCTTTCTTT. As protein: CASSLERGRMKTEAFF.

This clonotype showed up just once. The V gene is TRBV28, the J gene TRBJ2-7; TRBD1 matches at 8 bases. The V segment lost 6 bases and the J segment 3 bases; nucleotides outside the gene matches: 7. The germline CDR1 and CDR2 sequences are MDHEN and SYDVKM. The CDR3 length is 14 residues. In nucleotides, the CDR3 is TGTGCCAGCAGCCTGACGGGACAGGTCTACGAGCAGTACTTC. This gives the protein CASSLTGQVYEQYF.

This clonotype was counted only a few times. This chain uses TRBV6-2 or TRBV6-3 with TRBJ2-3, with TRBD1 identical over 7 bases. Germline V gene data show CDR1 as MNHEY and CDR2 as SVGEGT. The CDR3 consists of 13 residues. Trimming removed 8 bases from V and 3 bases from J; junction bases left unmatched: 5. CDR3 DNA: TGTGCCAGCGCCCCGACAGGGACAGATACGCAGTATTTT. It codes for CASAPTGTDTQYF.

In its sample, this clonotype was seen many times. V gene TRBV7-6 combines with J gene TRBJ1-1, with 7 nucleotides matching TRBD1. This CDR3 has 17 residues. Germline CDR1 SGHVS, CDR2 FNYEAQ. Unmatched junction bases numbered 12, after V lost 4 bases and J lost 1 base. This chain's CDR3 is CASSSPKGARRNTEAFF. Here the CDR3 DNA reads TGTGCCAGCAGCTCCCCTAAGGGGGCTCGGAGGAACACTGAAGCTTTCTTT.

The rearrangement uses TRBV7-8 and TRBJ2-1; 15 bases fit TRBD2. The ends lost 5 bases at V and 2 bases at J; junction bases unmatched: 4. CDR3 length equals 17 residues. Germline values: CDR1 SGHVS, CDR2 FQNEAQ. CDR3 in amino acids: CASSQGLAGGPYNEQFF. CDR3 sequence (DNA): TGTGCCAGCAGCCAAGGACTAGCGGGGGGGCCCTACAATGAGCAGTTCTTC.

This clonotype was seen a few times. The chain employs TRBV7-2 and TRBJ1-2, with TRBD1 matching 8 bases. V dropped 0 bases and J dropped 7; count of bases not matched to a gene: 10. Germline loops: CDR1 SGHTA, CDR2 FQGNSA. CDR3 length: 16 residues. The CDR3 spells CASSLATNGQGGGYTF. CDR3 DNA sequence: TGTGCCAGCAGCTTAGCAACAAACGGACAGGGAGGTGGCTACACCTTC.

The rearrangement joins TRBV20-1 to TRBJ1-2, with 9 bases aligning to TRBD1. V was pared by 0 bases and J by 4 bases, with 6 bases of the junction left unmatched. Germline CDR1 and CDR2: DFQATT and SNEGSKA (reference sequence). This CDR3 is 15 amino acids long. Here the CDR3 DNA reads TGCAGTGCTAGAGATTACCGGGACAGGGTCTATGGCTACACCTTC. Translation gives CSARDYRDRVYGYTF.